Listed here are 26 T cell receptor beta chains from one sample, sequenced in a study of control samples from healthy donors and cancer patients. Measured with immunoSEQ multiplex PCR; TCRdb has only the in-frame clones, and not every one. The table records fewer than 200,000 clones, over 85% of them present only once. Material: blood. The origin of the receptors is a woman in her sixties or seventies in good health.

This clone was seen once. The V gene is TRBV10-3, the J gene TRBJ1-2; D perhaps matches TRBD1 (5 bases). Germline CDR1 is ENHRY and CDR2 is SYGVKD. Trimming cost V 1 base and J 6 bases, with 12 bases left between them. The CDR3 spans 14 residues. CDR3 in amino acids: CAISEFTGQDGYTF. The CDR3 region has the DNA TGTGCCATCAGTGAGTTTACGGGGCAGGATGGCTACACCTTC.

This sequence joins TRBV19 and TRBJ2-2; no clear D. Germline V gene lookup returns CDR1 LNHDA and CDR2 SQIVND (reference sequence). V shed 6 bases and J shed 0 bases, with 14 bases lying between them. The CDR3 spans 16 residues. DNA for the CDR3: TGTGCCAGTAGAGACGGACGGCCCGCGAACACCGGGGAGCTGTTTTTT. It encodes CASRDGRPANTGELFF.

This chain connects TRBV6-5 to TRBJ1-1, with D unresolved. Trimming removed 0 bases from V and 4 bases from J, with 12 bases in between. CDR3 length: 15 amino acids. Germline-derived CDR1 and CDR2 are MNHEY and SVGAGI. CDR3 protein: CASSYSESLSTEAFF. Written as DNA, the CDR3 is TGTGCCAGCAGTTACTCGGAGTCCTTGAGCACTGAAGCTTTCTTT.

The chain joins TRBV12-3 or TRBV12-4 to TRBJ1-1, with D unclear. The germline V and J ends were trimmed by 3 bases and 5 bases, with 10 bases remaining between them. The CDR3 has 13 residues. The CDR3 nucleotides are TGTGCCAGCAGTTTTTCGGGAGGGACTGAAGCTTTCTTT. Protein: CASSFSGGTEAFF.

The V call is TRBV5-5, the J call TRBJ1-5, with no clear D. V lost 0 bases, J lost 2 bases, and 9 bases lay in between. Germline-derived CDR1 and CDR2 are SGHKS and YYEKEE (reference sequence). This CDR3 contains 15 residues. Here the CDR3 DNA reads TGTGCCAGCAGCTTGGGCGGCAGTGGCAATCAGCCCCAGCATTTT. As protein: CASSLGGSGNQPQHF.

The gene calls are TRBV7-4 and TRBJ1-4; no firm D call. Looked up from germline, CDR1 is SGHVT and CDR2 is SQSDAQ. V lost 0 bases and J 4 bases, leaving 12 bases between the germline ends. This CDR3 is 16 amino acids long. CDR3 sequence: CASSLASSSFNEKLFF. In DNA, the CDR3 is TGTGCCAGCAGCTTAGCGAGTTCCAGTTTTAATGAAAAACTGTTTTTT. The full variable domain, completed using reference TRBV7-4 and TRBJ1-4, is GAGVSQSPRYKVAKRGRDVALRCDSISGHVTLYWYRQTLGQGSEVLTYSQSDAQRDKSGRPSGRFSAERPERSVSTLKIQRTEQGDSAVYLCASSLASSSFNEKLFFGSGTQLSVL.

The chain is built from TRBV7-8 and TRBJ2-1; 9 nucleotides align to TRBD1. V shed 1 base, J shed 3 bases, and the junction held 4 bases outside the gene matches. The germline V gene encodes CDR1 SGHVS and CDR2 FQNEAQ. The CDR3 totals 16 residues. CDR3 bases: TGTGCCAGCAGCTTAGGTGACAGGGGGAACTACAATGAGCAGTTCTTC. As protein: CASSLGDRGNYNEQFF.

The rearrangement links TRBV5-1 to TRBJ1-3; D remains ambiguous. Germline V CDR1 and CDR2: SGHRS, YFSETQ. CDR3 size: 14 residues. The V end lost 0 bases, the J end lost 0 bases, and 4 bases lay between the germline ends. Here the CDR3 reads CASSLGNSGNTIYF. The CDR3, as DNA: TGCGCCAGCAGCTTGGGGAACTCTGGAAACACCATATATTTT.

J is TRBJ2-4 and V is TRBV2; TRBD1 aligns across 7 bases. Germline V gives CDR1 SNHLY, CDR2 FYNNEI. This CDR3 has 14 residues. Trimming at V came to 5 bases and at J to 6 bases, leaving 7 bases not matched to a gene. This chain's CDR3 is CASSHQTGTNIQYF. The DNA of the CDR3 is TGTGCCAGCAGTCACCAGACAGGGACAAACATTCAGTACTTC.

The chain carries TRBV6-6 and TRBJ1-6; D might be TRBD1 (5 bases). The CDR3 has 16 residues. V lost 7 bases and J lost 3, with 16 bases in between. The germline gives CDR1 MNHNY, CDR2 SVGAGI (reference sequence). The CDR3 sequence is CASIKRDGNYNSPLHF. For the CDR3, the DNA is TGTGCCAGCATCAAGCGGGACGGTAACTATAATTCACCCCTCCACTTT.

The genes are TRBV23-1 and TRBJ1-1; the match to TRBD1 covers 9 bases. TRBV23-1 is annotated as an ORF whose role is uncertain. Unmatched junction bases numbered 7, after V lost 0 bases and J lost 5 bases. This CDR3 spans 16 amino acids. CDR3 nucleotide sequence: TGCGCCAGCAGTCAATCGAAGGACAGGGGAGCAACTGAAGCTTTCTTT. Translated: CASSQSKDRGATEAFF.

The chain links TRBV18 to TRBJ1-2, with TRBD1 as a possible D gene (5 bases). Germline loops: CDR1 KGHSH, CDR2 LQKENI. This CDR3 comprises 14 residues. Trimming shortened V by 2 bases and J by 5 bases, and 12 bases separated the two germline ends. CDR3 sequence: CASSPEAGQYGYTF. CDR3 DNA sequence: TGTGCCAGCTCACCAGAGGCGGGGCAGTATGGCTACACCTTC.

The chain links TRBV7-9 to TRBJ2-5; 11 bases align to TRBD2. V lost 5 bases and J lost 5; bases outside the gene matches: 10. Germline CDR1 and CDR2: SEHNR and FQNEAQ (reference sequence). CDR3 length: 16 residues. The CDR3 region has the DNA TGTGCCAGCAGCCTGGGGACTAGCGGCCTCAGGGAGACCCAGTACTTC. This encodes CASSLGTSGLRETQYF.

The rearrangement uses TRBV4-3 and TRBJ2-3, with D perhaps assigned TRBD1 or TRBD2 (5 bases each). The CDR3 consists of 14 residues. CDR1 is LGHNA and CDR2 is YSLEER in the germline V gene. Trimming cost V 1 base and J 6 bases, with 11 bases left between them. The CDR3 reads CASSQGGATDTQYF. In DNA, the CDR3 is TGCGCCAGCAGCCAAGGAGGGGCAACCGATACGCAGTATTTT.

The chain recombines TRBV2 with TRBJ1-6; TRBD1 matches at 10 bases. The trim removed 9 bases at V and 2 bases at J, leaving 4 bases unmatched. There are 15 residues in the CDR3. Germline values: CDR1 SNHLY, CDR2 FYNNEI. The CDR3 reads CARDRGPPYNSPLHF. CDR3 sequence (DNA): TGTGCCAGAGACAGGGGGCCCCCCTATAATTCACCCCTCCACTTT.

The chain employs TRBV9 and TRBJ2-3; the D gene is possibly TRBD1 (5 bases). The CDR3 consists of 15 residues. Germline V gene data show CDR1 as SGDLS and CDR2 as YYNGEE. V was shortened by 2 bases and J by 0 bases, with 10 bases between the two germline ends. CDR3 nucleotides: TGTGCCAGCAGCGTGTGGACATCTAGCACAGATACGCAGTATTTT. It yields the protein CASSVWTSSTDTQYF.

The chain couples TRBV7-9 to TRBJ1-4, with 7 bases aligning to TRBD1. The CDR3 spans 16 residues. V was clipped by 2 bases and J by 8 bases; unmatched bases: 11. The germline V gene has CDR1 SEHNR and CDR2 FQNEAQ (reference sequence). CDR3 nucleotides: TGTGCCAGCAGCTTAAGTTTACAGGGGTATAAGGAAAAACTGTTTTTT. Amino acid sequence: CASSLSLQGYKEKLFF.

The V gene is TRBV4-1, the J gene TRBJ2-5; the match to TRBD2 covers 10 bases. Germline-derived CDR1 and CDR2 are MGHRA and YSYEKL. The CDR3 is 15 residues long. The trim removed 1 base at V and 1 base at J, leaving 0 bases unmatched. The CDR3 DNA sequence: TGCGCCAGCAGCCAAGGGACTAGCGGCCAAGAGACCCAGTACTTC. It translates to CASSQGTSGQETQYF.

This sequence joins TRBV6-8 and TRBJ2-5; no clear D gene. The CDR3 loop spans 17 amino acids. Germline V gives CDR1 MNHGY, CDR2 SAAAGT. V lost 0 bases and J 5 bases, leaving 19 bases between the germline ends. The CDR3 here is CASSYSQRAVLQETQYF. The CDR3 DNA is TGTGCCAGCAGTTACTCGCAAAGGGCCGTCCTGCAGGAGACCCAGTACTTC.

This clone was recorded once. This chain uses TRBV5-6 with TRBJ1-5; D might be TRBD1 (5 bases). Trimming took off 0 bases at V and 4 bases at J, with 11 bases between the two ends. Per germline, CDR1 SGHDT and CDR2 YYEEEE. The CDR3 spans 15 residues. The CDR3 region is CASSLAGGGNQPQHF. CDR3 bases: TGTGCCAGCAGCTTGGCCGGCGGGGGAAATCAGCCCCAGCATTTT.

The V gene is TRBV6-5, the J gene TRBJ2-1; 8 bases are a match to TRBD1. The CDR3 has 13 residues. V shed 5 bases and J 6 bases; nucleotides not matched to a gene: 3. Germline V gene data show CDR1 as MNHEY and CDR2 as SVGAGI. CDR3 region: CASSIQGGNEQFF. CDR3 nucleotide sequence: TGTGCCAGCAGTATACAGGGGGGCAATGAGCAGTTCTTC.

This chain joins TRBV29-1 and TRBJ1-1; D may be TRBD1 (5 bases). Per germline, CDR1 SQVTM and CDR2 ANQGSEA. Trimming shortened V by 7 bases and J by 4 bases, and 19 bases separated the two germline ends. There are 14 residues in the CDR3. The CDR3 DNA reads TGCAGCGCCCTAGGACACGGGTTGGGCACTGAAGCTTTCTTT. Encoded protein: CSALGHGLGTEAFF.

V is TRBV10-3 and J is TRBJ2-2; 15 bases fit TRBD2. The V and J ends lost 6 bases and 0 bases, in that order; junction bases with no gene match: 8. Germline loops: CDR1 ENHRY, CDR2 SYGVKD. The CDR3 length is 19 residues. For the CDR3, the DNA is TGTGCCATCAGGCGAGGAGGGACTAGCGGGGGGACGAACACCGGGGAGCTGTTTTTT. Its protein is CAIRRGGTSGGTNTGELFF.

The rearrangement links TRBV5-4 to TRBJ2-2, with 10 bases matching TRBD2. V lost 0 bases, J lost 5 bases, and 7 bases stayed unmatched. This CDR3 contains 17 residues. Germline assignment: CDR1 SGHNT and CDR2 YYREEE (reference sequence). CDR3 nucleotides: TGTGCCAGCAGCTTGGGTGCTAGCGGGGGCTTTACCGGGGAGCTGTTTTTT. Translated, it gives CASSLGASGGFTGELFF.

V is TRBV4-1 and J is TRBJ1-1, with D unclear. The germline gives CDR1 MGHRA, CDR2 YSYEKL. With 3 bases removed from V and 10 bases from J, the gap between germline ends came to 9 bases. The CDR3 runs 11 residues. CDR3 sequence reads: CASSQAARAFF. The CDR3 DNA reads as TGCGCCAGCAGCCAGGCTGCCCGAGCTTTCTTT.

This sequence joins TRBV5-5 and TRBJ1-4; D not certain. The CDR3 is made up of 14 amino acids. V lost 4 bases and J lost 5, with 12 bases in between. Germline CDR1 and CDR2: SGHKS and YYEKEE (reference sequence). The CDR3 protein is CASSPPASNEKLFF. Written as DNA, the CDR3 is TGTGCCAGCAGCCCCCCGGCTTCCAATGAAAAACTGTTTTTT.